Detailed here is one T cell receptor (beta chain). The data derive from a study of control samples from healthy donors and cancer patients. Profiling relied on immunoSEQ multiplex PCR, and the TCRdb table lists in-frame clones only, not all of them. The table records 70,000 to 85,000 clones, 84% of them present only once. The receptor comes from a man in his fifties or sixties with head and neck cancer. The sample taken for sequencing was PBMCs.

CDR3 DNA sequence: TGTGCCAGCAGCTCATATGGCGGGATTAGAACCGGGGAGCTGTTTTTT. Its protein product is CASSSYGGIRTGELFF. The chain has TRBV7-2 and TRBJ2-2, with D possibly matching TRBD2 (6 bases). CDR1 is SGHTA and CDR2 is FQGNSA in the germline V gene. Between the trimmed V and J ends, which lost 4 bases and 5 bases, there was a span of 17 bases. The CDR3 totals 16 residues.